A selection of T cell receptor beta chains follows, all from one sample in a study of vaccination effects on CD4 cells after COVID-19. The assay was immunoSEQ multiplex PCR, and TCRdb's table has in-frame clones only and misses some. The table records about 29,000 clones, about 74% of them present only once. The antigens for these receptors are not known. The source was CD4+ T cells from PBMCs cultured with HCoV-OC43 spike peptides, collected after COVID-19 vaccination. The receptor set was obtained from a human donor who received a COVID-19 vaccine. CDR3s include the opening cysteine and the closing phenylalanine or tryptophan. Each record gives: CDR3 DNA, CDR3 protein, D gene, clone size, V gene, J gene. A D gene is named only where the DNA matches it firmly. Clone sizes are given selectively: once, few, many, or a class where the clone is expanded.

TGTGCCAGCATTGGGACAGGGAACACTGAAGCTTTCTTT,CASIGTGNTEAFF,TRBD1,.,TRBV6-4,TRBJ1-1
TGTGCCAGCAGTGAAGCCATGGGACGTCTTGAAGCTTTCTTT,CASSEAMGRLEAFF,.,.,TRBV2,TRBJ1-1
TGTGCCAGCTCACCACCAGGGGGCACTGAAGCTTTCTTT,CASSPPGGTEAFF,.,.,TRBV18,TRBJ1-1
TGTGCCAGCTCACCACTCTGGGGTGCTGGACCCACCGGGGAGCTGTTTTTT,CASSPLWGAGPTGELFF,.,.,TRBV18,TRBJ2-2
TGCGCCAGCAGCTTGGACGGAAACACCATATATTTT,CASSLDGNTIYF,.,few,TRBV5-1,TRBJ1-3
TGTGCCAGCAGCCAAGATGCCGCCAGGACCTCTGGAAACACCATATATTTT,CASSQDAARTSGNTIYF,.,.,TRBV4-2,TRBJ1-3
TGTGCCAGCAGCTTAGGCCGGGACAGGGAAGCTTTCTTT,CASSLGRDREAFF,TRBD1,.,TRBV11-3,TRBJ1-1
TGTGCCAGCAGCGCATTGCCCAGGGGATTCGCGAACACCGGGGAGCTGTTTTTT,CASSALPRGFANTGELFF,.,.,TRBV9,TRBJ2-2
TGTGCCAGCTCACGACTAGCCCAAGAGACCCAGTACTTC,CASSRLAQETQYF,TRBD2,.,TRBV18,TRBJ2-5
TGTGCCAGCAGTCAAGGGGAGGGGAGAGAGCAGTACTTC,CASSQGEGREQYF,TRBD2,few,TRBV2,TRBJ2-7
TGTGCCAGCAGCTTGCAAGACTCCAATTCACCCCTCCACTTT,CASSLQDSNSPLHF,.,.,TRBV5-4,TRBJ1-6
TGTGCCAGCAGCTTGGACGGACACTATGGCTACACCTTC,CASSLDGHYGYTF,.,.,TRBV5-4,TRBJ1-2
TGCGCCAGCAGTGCCTTAGCGACCCAAGAGACCCAGTACTTC,CASSALATQETQYF,.,.,TRBV5-1,TRBJ2-5
TGTGCCTGGAGTGATGGTAGCAATCAGCCCCAGCATTTT,CAWSDGSNQPQHF,.,.,TRBV30,TRBJ1-5
TGTGCCAGCAGCGTTCTAGGGAGCTCTGGAAACACCATATATTTT,CASSVLGSSGNTIYF,.,.,TRBV5-6,TRBJ1-3
TGCGCCAGCAGCTCGACCGGATCCTACGAGCAGTACTTC,CASSSTGSYEQYF,.,.,TRBV5-1,TRBJ2-7
TGTGCCAGCAGCCCTGGGGGTGACAGGGCCGCCACTGAAGCTTTCTTT,CASSPGGDRAATEAFF,TRBD1,.,TRBV5-4,TRBJ1-1
TGTGCAAGTCGCTTAGCGAGTATCCCTAGCGGGAGCAATGAGCAGTTCTTC,CASRLASIPSGSNEQFF,.,few,TRBV12-2,TRBJ2-1
TGTGCCAGCAGTTTAGACTATTACTCCTACGAGCAGTACTTC,CASSLDYYSYEQYF,.,.,TRBV27,TRBJ2-7
TGTGCCACGGGACAGGGGGGCTATGGCTACACCTTC,CATGQGGYGYTF,TRBD1,.,TRBV24-1,TRBJ1-2
TGTGCCAGCAGCGCGACAGGGCACTCCACAGATACGCAGTATTTT,CASSATGHSTDTQYF,TRBD1,.,TRBV14,TRBJ2-3
TGCGCCAGCAGTGACGGTGGCTACGAGCAGTACTTC,CASSDGGYEQYF,.,.,TRBV10-1,TRBJ2-7
TGTGCCAGCTCACCAGACGAACAAGGAGTTGAAAAACTGTTTTTT,CASSPDEQGVEKLFF,.,.,TRBV18,TRBJ1-4
TGTGCCAGCAGGGACTTAGCGCGGGGGACAGATACGCAGTATTTT,CASRDLARGTDTQYF,TRBD2,.,TRBV13,TRBJ2-3
TGTGCCAGCAGTGACAGGGGGAAAAACATTCAGTACTTC,CASSDRGKNIQYF,TRBD1,.,TRBV6-1,TRBJ2-4